This passage covers 22 T cell receptor beta chains from one sample sequenced in a study of T cells after yellow fever vaccination. From the 5' RACE reads, TCRdb called clonotypes with MiXCR, one entry per CDR3 protein. Of hundreds of thousands of distinct CDR3 sequences listed, 6.2% are singletons. Here the sequenced sample was PBMCs, taken 5 days after the yellow fever booster vaccination. These receptors originate from a man aged 25-45 years who received the YFV17D yellow fever vaccine.

This clonotype was seen repeatedly, ten times or more. The V call is TRBV7-9, the J call TRBJ1-5, with D possibly matching TRBD1 (5 bases). The CDR3 runs to 14 residues. Germline V gives CDR1 SEHNR, CDR2 FQNEAQ (reference sequence). V shed 4 bases and J shed 1 base, with 8 bases lying between them. The CDR3 region has the DNA TGTGCCAGCAGCTCAGGGCGAAGCAATCAGCCCCAGCATTTT. Translating gives CASSSGRSNQPQHF.

A word on this clonotype: Being one base from a much bigger clone, this may be a read error. J is TRBJ2-3 and V is TRBV20-1; D perhaps matches TRBD2 (6 bases). The germline V gene has CDR1 DFQATT and CDR2 SNEGSKA (reference sequence). The CDR3 contains 15 residues. Trimming left V 4 bases short and J 6 bases short, with 20 bases between. The CDR3: CSANPAGPSSDTQYF. CDR3 DNA sequence: TGCAGTGCTAACCCCGCGGGACCTTCCTCCGATACGCAGTATTTT.

This clonotype has ten or more counts. The chain combines TRBV21-1 with TRBJ1-1; TRBD1, the table's D call, lacks a check against the DNA. TRBV21-1 is a recognized pseudogene. The CDR3 has 15 amino acids. CDR3 sequence reads: CASSKPDRVPIEAFF. The CDR3 nucleotides read TGTGCCAGCAGCAAACCAGACAGGGTACCCATTGAAGCTTTCTTT.

This clonotype has just a few counts. This chain links TRBV4-2 with TRBJ2-5, with 9 bases identical to TRBD2. CDR1 and CDR2 (germline): LGHNA, YNFKEQ. J lost 6 bases, V lost 1 base, and 9 bases had no gene match. CDR3 size: 16 residues. The CDR3 sequence is CASSQGAGGVVQTQYF. The CDR3 nucleotides are TGTGCCAGCAGCCAAGGGGCGGGAGGGGTTGTCCAGACCCAGTACTTC.

V is TRBV3-1 and J is TRBJ2-2; 11 nucleotides agree with TRBD2. The CDR3 sequence is 15 residues long. V shed 7 bases and J 8 bases; nucleotides not matched to a gene: 9. Germline V gene data show CDR1 as LGHDT and CDR2 as YNNKEL (reference sequence). The CDR3 region is CASTLTSGSSGELFF. The CDR3 bases are TGTGCCAGCACATTAACTAGCGGGAGTTCTGGGGAGCTGTTTTTT. Supplemented by reference TRBV3-1 and TRBJ2-2, the full variable domain reads DTAVSQTPKYLVTQMGNDKSIKCEQNLGHDTMYWYKQDSKKFLKIMFSYNNKELIINETVPNRFSPKSPDKAHLNLHINSLELGDSAVYFCASTLTSGSSGELFFGEGSRLTVL.

The chain has TRBV24-1 and TRBJ2-5; 11 bases agree with TRBD2. This CDR3 spans 13 amino acids. V dropped 10 bases and J dropped 2; count of bases not matched to a gene: 2. Germline assignment: CDR1 KGHDR and CDR2 SFDVKD. CDR3 region: CATGLAAQETQYF. For the CDR3, the DNA is TGTGCCACGGGACTAGCGGCACAAGAGACCCAGTACTTC.

This clonotype appeared many times. The chain has TRBV29-1 and TRBJ2-1, with a weak D call TRBD2 (5 bases). In germline, CDR1 is SQVTM, CDR2 ANQGSEA. The V and J ends lost 5 bases and 7 bases respectively, with 6 bases between them. The CDR3 consists of 10 residues. The CDR3 loop reads CSVSGNEQFF. CDR3 nucleotide sequence: TGCAGCGTTTCGGGGAATGAGCAGTTCTTC.

V gene TRBV7-2 combines with J gene TRBJ2-7; 13 bases match TRBD2. The J segment lost 12 bases and the V segment lost 10 bases, leaving 15 bases of the junction unmatched. CDR3 length equals 14 residues. The germline V gene encodes CDR1 SGHTA and CDR2 FQGNSA. The chain's CDR3 is CATTDRGTSGTLYF. The CDR3 DNA is TGTGCCACGACTGATCGCGGGACTAGCGGGACCTTGTACTTC.

V gene TRBV7-2 combines with J gene TRBJ2-2; D perhaps matches TRBD2 (5 bases). Trimming stripped 4 bases from V and 6 bases from J, with 9 bases between. This CDR3 spans 13 amino acids. CDR1 is SGHTA and CDR2 is FQGNSA in the germline V gene. CDR3 protein: CASSSVGAGELFF. The CDR3 DNA sequence: TGTGCCAGCAGCTCGGTGGGAGCCGGGGAGCTGTTTTTT.

This sequence joins TRBV5-1 and TRBJ2-1, with 9 bases identical to TRBD1. The length of the CDR3 is 16 residues. Germline V gene sequence: CDR1 SGHRS, CDR2 YFSETQ. V shed 0 bases and J 8 bases; nucleotides not matched to a gene: 9. CDR3 in amino acids: CASSLAPGQGFHEQFF. The CDR3 DNA follows: TGCGCCAGCAGCTTGGCGCCGGGACAGGGATTCCATGAGCAGTTCTTC. Looking up the rest from reference TRBV5-1 and TRBJ2-1 gives the full variable domain: KAGVTQTPRYLIKTRGQQVTLSCSPISGHRSVSWYQQTPGQGLQFLFEYFSETQRNKGNFPGRFSGRQFSNSRSEMNVSTLELGDSALYLCASSLAPGQGFHEQFFGPGTRLTVL.

This clonotype has only a few counts. The V and J genes are TRBV5-1 and TRBJ1-3; D possibly corresponds to TRBD1 (6 bases). Germline V gene data show CDR1 as SGHRS and CDR2 as YFSETQ. The CDR3 consists of 17 residues. With 1 base removed from V and 0 bases from J, the gap between germline ends came to 14 bases. This CDR3 reads CASSLLFGTTSGNTIYF. As DNA, the CDR3 is TGCGCCAGCAGCTTGCTCTTCGGGACAACCTCTGGAAACACCATATATTTT.

This clonotype was seen at least ten times. The chain recombines TRBV11-2 with TRBJ1-1; D gene uncertain. The germline V and J ends were trimmed by 0 bases and 2 bases, with 7 bases remaining between them. In germline, CDR1 is SGHAT, CDR2 FQNNGV. The CDR3 covers 14 residues. The CDR3 loop is CASSLDGVNTEAFF. The CDR3 DNA sequence: TGTGCCAGCAGCTTAGATGGCGTTAACACTGAAGCTTTCTTT.

The V call is TRBV25-1, the J call TRBJ2-7; 10 positions match TRBD2. V lost 6 bases to trimming and J lost 0 bases; unmatched junction nucleotides: 8. The CDR3 totals 16 residues. Germline loops: CDR1 MGHDK, CDR2 SYGVNS. The CDR3 loop is CASRRTSGTVSYEQYF. The CDR3 DNA is TGTGCCAGCAGAAGGACTAGCGGCACCGTCTCCTACGAGCAGTACTTC.

This chain links TRBV28 with TRBJ2-2; D unresolved. CDR1 and CDR2 (germline): MDHEN, SYDVKM. V was cut by 4 bases and J by 1 base, with 13 bases left in between. The length of the CDR3 is 16 residues. Written as DNA, the CDR3 is TGTGCCAGCAGTTCCCGAGCCAGACAGAACACCGGGGAGCTGTTTTTT. This translates into CASSSRARQNTGELFF.

This clonotype was detected only a few times. This chain connects TRBV5-4 to TRBJ1-5; 7 nucleotides align to TRBD1. V was clipped by 6 bases and J by 0 bases; unmatched bases: 3. Germline CDR1 SGHNT, CDR2 YYREEE (reference sequence). This CDR3 comprises 14 residues. The CDR3: CASTDRDSNQPQHF. The DNA for the CDR3 is TGTGCCAGCACCGACAGGGATAGCAATCAGCCCCAGCATTTT.

The CDR3 protein is CATSRDLQGSGANVLTF. Here the CDR3 DNA reads TGTGCCACCAGCAGAGACTTACAGGGATCTGGGGCCAACGTCCTGACTTTC. V usage is TRBV15 and J usage is TRBJ2-6; the D gene is possibly TRBD1 (6 bases). V was trimmed by 0 bases and J by 1 base, leaving 10 bases between them. The CDR3 is 17 residues long. Germline V gene data show CDR1 as LNHNV and CDR2 as YYDKDF (reference sequence).

The sample holds many counts of this clonotype. Written as DNA, the CDR3 is TGCGCCAGCAGCCCCGAAGCCGGGTTCCGTGATACGCAGTATTTT. Amino acids: CASSPEAGFRDTQYF. This sequence joins TRBV5-1 and TRBJ2-3; no definite D call. Trimming cost V 4 bases and J 6 bases, with 18 bases left between them. The CDR3 totals 15 residues. Germline V gene data show CDR1 as SGHRS and CDR2 as YFSETQ.

The sample holds many counts of this clonotype. The V gene is TRBV10-3, the J gene TRBJ1-1; TRBD1 is a possible D gene (5 bases). V lost 10 bases to trimming and J lost 1 base, with 13 bases between them. Germline V gene sequence: CDR1 ENHRY, CDR2 SYGVKD. The CDR3 length is 13 residues. For the CDR3, the DNA is TGTGCCAACTCCCGGGACGGGAACACTGAAGCTTTCTTT. Translating gives CANSRDGNTEAFF.

This clonotype has a count of ten or more. V and J are TRBV20-1 and TRBJ1-2; D not resolved. This CDR3 has 13 amino acids. Germline loops: CDR1 DFQATT, CDR2 SNEGSKA (reference sequence). The V end lost 1 base, the J end lost 7 bases, and 13 bases lay between the germline ends. CDR3 coding DNA: TGCAGTGCTAGAGGCGAGACGGGTGGTGGCTACACCTTC. Translation: CSARGETGGGYTF.

This clonotype appeared many times. CDR3 sequence: CAIRKTTGTSGIGEQFF. In nucleotides, the CDR3 is TGTGCCATCCGCAAAACAACCGGGACTAGCGGGATTGGTGAGCAGTTCTTC. This sequence joins TRBV10-3 and TRBJ2-1, with 13 bases fitting TRBD2. The length of the CDR3 is 17 residues. The ends lost 8 bases at V and 9 bases at J; junction bases unmatched: 16. In germline, CDR1 is ENHRY, CDR2 SYGVKD.

This clonotype has a handful of counts. The J gene is TRBJ2-1, the V gene TRBV29-1; TRBD1 aligns across 7 bases. The J segment lost 6 bases and the V segment lost 6 bases, leaving 5 bases of the junction unmatched. Germline V gene sequence: CDR1 SQVTM, CDR2 ANQGSEA. There are 12 residues in the CDR3. CDR3 nucleotide sequence: TGCAGCGTAGACAGGGATGCCAATGAGCAGTTCTTC. The encoded protein is CSVDRDANEQFF.

Many counts were recorded for this clonotype. This sequence joins TRBV5-1 and TRBJ2-5; D is possibly TRBD1 (6 bases). Germline V lookup: CDR1 SGHRS, CDR2 YFSETQ. Trimming took off 0 bases at V and 5 bases at J, with 14 bases between the two ends. The CDR3 is 15 amino acids. In DNA, the CDR3 is TGCGCCAGCAGCTTGGGGCAGGGGCGCTTGGAGACCCAGTACTTC. Translating it yields CASSLGQGRLETQYF.